These 12 T cell receptor beta chains share one sample of origin, sequenced in a study of T cell repertoires in cytomegalovirus infection. The antigens of these receptors remain unknown. TCRdb called the reads again in MiXCR, with one record for every CDR3 protein. The table lists 570,000 or so distinct CDR3 sequences, roughly 42% of them singletons, with over 45% in the top ten. The sample here was cultured PBMCs, taken from culture after CMV antigen stimulation. The receptor set was obtained from a human donor in good health (CMV status not recorded). Some clones in this sample may be carry-over from other donors' samples.

This clonotype occurred a few times. The rearrangement uses TRBV7-2 and TRBJ2-7; D is unresolved. V was clipped by 10 bases and J by 3 bases, with 10 bases between them. Looked up from germline, CDR1 is SGHTA and CDR2 is FQGNSA. This CDR3 region has 11 residues. The CDR3 DNA follows: TGTGCCATAGGAGATTACTACGAGCAGTACTTC. Translated: CAIGDYYEQYF.

The chain is built from TRBV18 and TRBJ1-1; D is uncertain. CDR1 and CDR2 (germline): KGHSH, LQKENI. V lost 2 bases and J 4 bases, leaving 11 bases between the germline ends. CDR3 length equals 14 residues. The CDR3 is CASSPITGITEAFF. CDR3 nucleotide sequence: TGTGCCAGCTCACCAATAACGGGAATCACTGAAGCTTTCTTT.

This clonotype was seen once. The chain links TRBV6-5 to TRBJ2-5; D gene ambiguous. The V and J ends lost 11 bases and 5 bases respectively, with 18 bases between them. The germline gives CDR1 MNHEY, CDR2 SVGAGI. CDR3 size: 13 residues. The CDR3 region has the DNA TGTGCCCGCCGGGCCCTAGTTCGGGAGACCCAGTACTTC. Protein product: CARRALVRETQYF.

This clonotype was observed at least ten times. The rearrangement links TRBV7-2 to TRBJ2-1; D perhaps matches TRBD1 (6 bases). This CDR3 is 17 amino acids long. CDR1 and CDR2 (germline): SGHTA, FQGNSA. Trimming shortened V by 4 bases and J by 5 bases, and 21 bases separated the two germline ends. The CDR3 coding sequence is TGTGCCAGCAGCTCGCCAGGGGCTCCAACACGGGACAATGAGCAGTTCTTC. Encoded protein: CASSSPGAPTRDNEQFF. The complete variable domain, with remaining parts taken from reference TRBV7-2 and TRBJ2-1, reads GAGVSQSPSNKVTEKGKDVELRCDPISGHTALYWYRQSLGQGLEFLIYFQGNSAPDKSGLPSDRFSAERTGGSVSTLTIQRTQQEDSAVYLCASSSPGAPTRDNEQFFGPGTRLTVL.

The chain has TRBV20-1 and TRBJ2-5; D remains unclear. Trimming shortened V by 0 bases and J by 3 bases, and 5 bases separated the two germline ends. Germline CDR1 is DFQATT and CDR2 is SNEGSKA (reference sequence). This CDR3 has 12 amino acids. CDR3 DNA: TGCAGTGCTAGAGATGGGGAAGAGACCCAGTACTTC. This sequence encodes CSARDGEETQYF.

This sequence joins TRBV11-2 and TRBJ2-7; either TRBD1 or TRBD2 may supply D (7 bases each). Germline V CDR1 and CDR2: SGHAT, FQNNGV. Trimming left V 2 bases short and J 1 base short, with 18 bases between. This CDR3 has 17 amino acids. CDR3 sequence: CASSLPLWEGQSYEQYF. Here the CDR3 DNA reads TGTGCCAGCAGCTTACCCCTTTGGGAGGGACAGTCCTACGAGCAGTACTTC.

The chain combines TRBV4-3 with TRBJ2-3; TRBD1 matches at 7 bases. This CDR3 is 15 amino acids long. The V and J ends lost 0 bases and 6 bases, in that order; junction bases with no gene match: 6. CDR1 is LGHNA, CDR2 YSLEER, per germline. The CDR3 DNA sequence: TGCGCCAGCAGCCAAGATTTCAGGGGGTCGGATACGCAGTATTTT. It yields the protein CASSQDFRGSDTQYF.

This clonotype was picked up a small number of times. The chain combines TRBV7-9 with TRBJ2-5; 8 nucleotides line up with TRBD1. The CDR3 has 15 amino acids. Unmatched junction bases numbered 6, after V lost 5 bases and J lost 1 base. Germline loops: CDR1 SEHNR, CDR2 FQNEAQ (reference sequence). In DNA form, the CDR3 reads TGTGCCAGCAGCGGACAGGGACCCCTCCAAGAGACCCAGTACTTC. It specifies CASSGQGPLQETQYF. The full variable domain, completed using reference TRBV7-9 and TRBJ2-5, is DTGVSQNPRHKITKRGQNVTFRCDPISEHNRLYWYRQTLGQGPEFLTYFQNEAQLEKSRLLSDRFSAERPKGSFSTLEIQRTEQGDSAMYLCASSGQGPLQETQYFGPGTRLLVL.

This clonotype was recorded a few times. The V and J genes are TRBV19 and TRBJ1-1, with D unclear. CDR1 and CDR2 (germline): LNHDA, SQIVND (reference sequence). Trimming shortened V by 4 bases and J by 0 bases, and 9 bases separated the two germline ends. The CDR3 totals 14 residues. The CDR3 DNA reads TGTGCCAGTAGTAGGGAGGGCTTGAACACTGAAGCTTTCTTT. Protein: CASSREGLNTEAFF.

This clonotype has more than one count but fewer than ten. The genes are TRBV4-1 and TRBJ1-1; D possibly corresponds to TRBD1 (5 bases). The ends were cut back, 1 base at V and 6 bases at J, with 15 bases in the middle. The CDR3 is 15 residues long. Germline-derived CDR1 and CDR2 are MGHRA and YSYEKL. The CDR3 is CASSQALTATPEAFF. The CDR3 nucleotides read TGCGCCAGCAGCCAAGCTCTGACAGCTACCCCTGAAGCTTTCTTT.

This clonotype was seen only a few times. The genes are TRBV19 and TRBJ1-5; the D gene is possibly TRBD1 (5 bases). V was pared by 4 bases and J by 6 bases, with 16 bases between. Germline loops: CDR1 LNHDA, CDR2 SQIVND (reference sequence). The CDR3 has 15 residues. The CDR3 is CASSTGRDPRQPQHF. CDR3 DNA: TGTGCCAGTAGTACAGGAAGGGACCCCCGTCAGCCCCAGCATTTT.

This clonotype was found a few times. The chain uses TRBV2 and TRBJ2-7, with D possibly being TRBD1 (7 bases). The ends were cut back, 4 bases at V and 0 bases at J, with 10 bases in the middle. CDR1 is SNHLY, CDR2 FYNNEI, per germline. This CDR3 is built from 14 residues. The CDR3 here is CASSGQGLSYEQYF. CDR3 DNA: TGTGCCAGCAGTGGACAGGGACTCTCCTACGAGCAGTACTTC.